This T cell receptor (beta chain) was captured in a study of radiotherapy plus CTLA-4 blockade in lung cancer. Study information: Disease control reached roughly 33%, with objective responses in under 20%.

V lost 5 bases to trimming and J lost 1 base, with 14 bases between them. Germline loops: CDR1 LNHDA, CDR2 SQIVND (reference sequence). There are 15 residues in the CDR3. Study outcomes and limitations: Dynamics of early blood T cell clones, together with interferon-beta, were reportedly the best predictors of response.

With respect to this clone: Its antigen is unidentified.

Sequencing was performed with immunoSEQ multiplex PCR; in TCRdb, only in-frame clones are kept and a portion is missing. The data show tens of thousands of clones, 83% seen once. The sample here was peripheral blood, taken from a patient treated with radiotherapy plus ipilimumab. The rearrangement uses TRBV19 and TRBJ1-1; D is uncertain. The TCR originated in a human donor with non-small cell lung cancer who had stable disease on radiotherapy plus ipilimumab. CDR3 coding DNA: TGTGCCAGTAGTTCCCCATACGAAGCGAACACTGAAGCTTTCTTT. Protein product: CASSSPYEANTEAFF. The full variable domain, completed using reference TRBV19 and TRBJ1-1, is DGGITQSPKYLFRKEGQNVTLSCEQNLNHDAMYWYRQDPGQGLRLIYYSQIVNDFQKGDIAEGYSVSREKKESFPLTVTSAQKNPTAFYLCASSSPYEANTEAFFGQGTRLTVV.